Shown below are 17 T cell receptor beta chains from a single sample sequenced in a study of technical replicates of blood from a few donors. Here immunoSEQ multiplex PCR was the method, and the copy in TCRdb shows in-frame clones only, minus some. The table lists 60,000 to 80,000 clones, about 91% of them singletons. Sequencing was done on a sample of T cells isolated from PBMCs. Receptor source: a human donor in good health.

The V call is TRBV7-2, the J call TRBJ2-5, with D maybe TRBD2 (6 bases). The CDR3 has 14 amino acids. With 5 bases removed from V and 4 bases from J, the gap between germline ends came to 14 bases. CDR1 is SGHTA and CDR2 is FQGNSA in the germline V gene. The CDR3 sequence: CASSTPDYTETQYF. The DNA for the CDR3 is TGTGCCAGCAGCACCCCGGACTATACAGAGACCCAGTACTTC.

The chain employs TRBV2 and TRBJ2-2, with D perhaps matching TRBD1 (6 bases). Per the germline V gene, CDR1 is SNHLY and CDR2 is FYNNEI. V was shortened by 6 bases and J by 9 bases, with 11 bases between the two germline ends. The CDR3 contains 12 residues. CDR3 sequence reads: CASSTGRRELFF. CDR3 DNA: TGTGCCAGCAGCACAGGGCGCCGGGAGCTGTTTTTT.

This chain links TRBV7-9 with TRBJ1-2; possibly TRBD1 for D (6 bases). Trimming pared 7 bases from V and 0 bases from J, leaving 24 bases between. The CDR3 sequence is 18 residues long. Looked up from germline, CDR1 is SEHNR and CDR2 is FQNEAQ (reference sequence). The CDR3 sequence is CASTSPMGRGIANYGYTF. In nucleotides, the CDR3 is TGTGCCAGCACCTCGCCCATGGGCAGGGGCATAGCTAACTATGGCTACACCTTC.

The gene calls are TRBV7-9 and TRBJ2-5, with D uncertain. This CDR3 contains 14 residues. The V end was cut by 1 base, the J end by 1 base, with 7 bases between. Germline CDR1 reads SEHNR; CDR2 reads FQNEAQ (reference sequence). The CDR3 spells CASSLEAGQETQYF. The CDR3 DNA reads as TGTGCCAGCAGCTTAGAGGCAGGCCAAGAGACCCAGTACTTC.

A single count supports this clone. The V gene is TRBV18, the J gene TRBJ1-5; a weak D match, TRBD1 (6 bases). Germline V gene sequence: CDR1 KGHSH, CDR2 LQKENI. Deletions cut 5 bases from V and 5 bases from J, with 13 bases between. This CDR3 is 14 amino acids long. The CDR3 loop reads CASSVSGAHQPQHF. The CDR3, as DNA: TGTGCCAGCTCAGTATCAGGGGCCCATCAGCCCCAGCATTTT.

This chain connects TRBV19 to TRBJ1-5, with 8 bases matching TRBD1. Trimming took 0 bases from V and 4 from J; bases not matched to a gene: 11. CDR1 LNHDA and CDR2 SQIVND come from the germline V gene (reference sequence). This CDR3 comprises 18 residues. CDR3 DNA: TGTGCCAGTAGTATAGACCTGGACAGGGAAGAGAAAAATCAGCCCCAGCATTTT. It yields the protein CASSIDLDREEKNQPQHF.

CDR3 bases: TGTGCCACCGCCCACGGGGGCTCTGGAAACACCATATATTTT. As protein: CATAHGGSGNTIYF. The chain uses TRBV15 and TRBJ1-3, with a tentative D call TRBD1 (5 bases). The CDR3 consists of 14 residues. The germline gives CDR1 LNHNV, CDR2 YYDKDF (reference sequence). The V and J ends lost 8 bases and 0 bases respectively, with 11 bases between them.

V gene TRBV6-6 combines with J gene TRBJ1-1; D is possibly TRBD1 (5 bases). Germline CDR1 is MNHNY and CDR2 is SVGAGI (reference sequence). Trimming took 4 bases from V and 3 from J, leaving 9 bases between them. CDR3 length: 13 amino acids. CDR3 loop: CASSSGGYTEAFF. CDR3 nucleotide sequence: TGTGCCAGCAGTTCGGGGGGATACACTGAAGCTTTCTTT.

This clone was seen once. J is TRBJ2-1 and V is TRBV7-3; D might be TRBD2 (6 bases). Germline V gene data show CDR1 as SGHTA and CDR2 as FQGTGA. V lost 1 base to trimming and J lost 5 bases, with 12 bases between them. The CDR3 has 15 residues. The CDR3 DNA reads as TGTGCCAGCAGCTTAAATCCGGGAGAAAACAATGAGCAGTTCTTC. Residues: CASSLNPGENNEQFF.

The V gene is TRBV11-2, the J gene TRBJ1-1, with D uncertain. Trimming pared 0 bases from V and 0 bases from J, leaving 8 bases between. Germline loops: CDR1 SGHAT, CDR2 FQNNGV. This CDR3 spans 15 amino acids. The CDR3 DNA sequence: TGTGCCAGCAGCTTAGACGGCAGGCTGAACACTGAAGCTTTCTTT. Translation: CASSLDGRLNTEAFF.

The gene calls are TRBV15 and TRBJ1-5; 7 bases fit TRBD1. Germline V gene sequence: CDR1 LNHNV, CDR2 YYDKDF (reference sequence). Trimming took 5 bases from V and 5 from J; bases not matched to a gene: 12. This CDR3 has 16 residues. The CDR3 sequence is CATSPEGAGGYQPQHF. The CDR3 DNA is TGTGCCACCAGCCCGGAAGGTGCAGGGGGATATCAGCCCCAGCATTTT.

The chain joins TRBV28 to TRBJ2-7; tentatively, D is TRBD2 (5 bases). Per the germline V gene, CDR1 is MDHEN and CDR2 is SYDVKM. The germline V and J ends were trimmed by 8 bases and 5 bases, with 13 bases remaining between them. The CDR3 covers 12 residues. This CDR3 reads CASLSRADEQYF. CDR3 DNA: TGTGCCAGCTTATCTAGAGCGGACGAGCAGTACTTC.

This clone was counted a single time. V usage is TRBV6-5 and J usage is TRBJ2-7; TRBD1 might be the D (6 bases). From germline, CDR1 is MNHEY and CDR2 SVGAGI. The CDR3 runs to 12 residues. The germline V and J ends were trimmed by 6 bases and 3 bases, with 9 bases remaining between them. In nucleotides, the CDR3 is TGTGCCAGCAGGACAGGAATCTACGAGCAGTACTTC. This gives the protein CASRTGIYEQYF.

The rearrangement joins TRBV7-7 to TRBJ2-1; D may be TRBD2 (6 bases). Germline loops: CDR1 SSHAT, CDR2 FNYEAQ (reference sequence). CDR3 length equals 15 residues. Trimming took 2 bases from V and 5 from J, leaving 13 bases between them. CDR3 DNA sequence: TGTGCCAGCAGCTTAACCCCCGGGAGCCACAATGAGCAGTTCTTC. This encodes CASSLTPGSHNEQFF.

The chain is built from TRBV28 and TRBJ2-7; 8 bases fit TRBD1. The V gene end was trimmed by 5 bases and the J gene end by 2 bases; junction bases not matched to a gene: 2. Germline V gene lookup returns CDR1 MDHEN and CDR2 SYDVKM. This CDR3 contains 13 residues. CDR3 loop: CASSTDRAYEQYF. CDR3 DNA: TGTGCCAGCAGTACGGACAGGGCCTACGAGCAGTACTTC.

Written as DNA, the CDR3 is TGTGCCAGCAGGGGCACCGGCACCTTCGAGCAGTACTTC. Its protein product is CASRGTGTFEQYF. The chain carries TRBV6-5 and TRBJ2-7, with no clear D. The V end lost 6 bases, the J end lost 6 bases, and 15 bases lay between the germline ends. The CDR3 runs to 13 residues. Germline V gene sequence: CDR1 MNHEY, CDR2 SVGAGI.

CDR3 coding DNA: TGTGCCAGCAGCGGCGCCGGCGGGGACAGGGTAGCTTTCTTT. It specifies CASSGAGGDRVAFF. The chain couples TRBV7-9 to TRBJ1-1; 9 bases are shared with TRBD1. With V trimmed by 5 bases and J by 10 bases, 11 bases remained unmatched. The CDR3 has 14 amino acids. CDR1 and CDR2 (germline): SEHNR, FQNEAQ (reference sequence). Drawing the rest from reference TRBV7-9 and TRBJ1-1, the complete variable domain is DTGVSQNPRHKITKRGQNVTFRCDPISEHNRLYWYRQTLGQGPEFLTYFQNEAQLEKSRLLSDRFSAERPKGSFSTLEIQRTEQGDSAMYLCASSGAGGDRVAFFGQGTRLTVV.